This TCR beta chain was profiled in a study of regulatory T cells in long-lasting Graves disease. Study details: Graves' disease counted as persistent after over 5 years of antithyroid drugs with positive TSH receptor antibodies.

Germline assignment: CDR1 SGDLS and CDR2 YYNGEE. The J segment lost 2 bases and the V segment lost 4 bases, leaving 8 bases of the junction unmatched. CDR3 length: 17 amino acids. Notes on the study in general: TRBV28, TRBJ1-2 and TRBJ2-5 were segments that persistent disease favored.

Points on this clonotype: Antigen unknown.

Indicated time point: persistent/refractory GD, antithyroid drugs over 5 years with positive TRAb. RNA from PBMCs was the source of the TCR library. Peripheral blood, approximately 9 milliliters per patient, was collected in EDTA tubes. Through Arm-PCR of CDR3 regions and iRepertoire HTBI primers, TCR beta libraries were built. TCRdb re-called the multiplex PCR reads with MiXCR, one entry per CDR3 protein. The sample carries more than 300,000 distinct CDR3 sequences, less than 20% recorded once. This rearrangement joins TRBV9 to TRBJ2-2; 10 bases are a match to TRBD2. This clonotype originated in a female donor with Graves disease. The sample here was peripheral blood mononuclear cells (PBMCs), taken when the disease was refractory, from a patient treated with antithyroid drugs. The CDR3, as DNA: TGTGCCAGCAGCCTACCCCGGACTAGCGGAAACACCGGGGAGCTGTTTTTT. Translating it yields CASSLPRTSGNTGELFF.